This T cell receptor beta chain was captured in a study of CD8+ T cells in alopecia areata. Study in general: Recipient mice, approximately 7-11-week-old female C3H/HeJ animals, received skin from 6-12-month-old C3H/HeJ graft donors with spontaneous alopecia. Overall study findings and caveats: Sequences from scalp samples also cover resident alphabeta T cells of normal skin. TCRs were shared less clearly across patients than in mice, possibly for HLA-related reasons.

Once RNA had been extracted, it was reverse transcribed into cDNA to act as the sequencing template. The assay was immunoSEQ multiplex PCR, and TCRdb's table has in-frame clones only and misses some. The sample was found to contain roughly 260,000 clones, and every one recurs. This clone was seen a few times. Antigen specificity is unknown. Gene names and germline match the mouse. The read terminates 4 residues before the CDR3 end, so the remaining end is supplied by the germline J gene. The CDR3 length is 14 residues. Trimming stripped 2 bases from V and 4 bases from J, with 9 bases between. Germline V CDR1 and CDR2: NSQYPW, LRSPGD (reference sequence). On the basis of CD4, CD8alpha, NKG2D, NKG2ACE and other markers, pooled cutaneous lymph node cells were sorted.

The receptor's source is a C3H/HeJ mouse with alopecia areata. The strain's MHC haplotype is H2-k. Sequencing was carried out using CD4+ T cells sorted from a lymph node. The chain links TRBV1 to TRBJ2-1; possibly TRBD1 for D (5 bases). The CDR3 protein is CTCSANRQYAEQFF. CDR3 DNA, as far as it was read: TGCACCTGCAGTGCAAATAGACAGTATGCT.